The 23 T cell receptor beta chains listed next were all sequenced from one sample in a study of blood T cells in healthy people across ages. The use of a sample-barcoded 5' primer and a J-beta primer mix characterized a second PCR of roughly 6 to 11 cycles. TCRdb re-analysed the 5' RACE reads in MiXCR, keeping a single row per CDR3 protein. The sample includes 450,000 to 650,000 distinct CDR3 sequences, around 24% seen only once; the top ten take roughly 9.4%. The same data also went into a second study, on T cells of mothers and their children.

Sequencing was carried out using blood. The source of these receptors is a boy between 10 and 17 years old in good health.

This clonotype was seen more than once but under ten times. The chain uses TRBV7-9 and TRBJ1-4; the D gene is possibly TRBD1 (6 bases). The germline CDR1 and CDR2 sequences are SEHNR and FQNEAQ (reference sequence). The CDR3 has 15 residues. The V gene lost 3 bases and the J gene lost 3 bases, with 11 bases spanning the gap. The CDR3 DNA sequence: TGTGCCAGCAGCTTGCAGGGGCAGGCTAATGAAAAACTGTTTTTT. This gives the protein CASSLQGQANEKLFF.

This chain links TRBV7-2 with TRBJ1-2, with 7 bases that match TRBD1. Trimming at V came to 4 bases and at J to 3 bases, leaving 2 bases not matched to a gene. The CDR3 loop spans 13 amino acids. Germline assignment: CDR1 SGHTA and CDR2 FQGNSA. The CDR3: CASSSGTDYGYTF. CDR3 coding DNA: TGTGCCAGCAGCTCCGGGACAGACTATGGCTACACCTTC. The whole variable domain, remainder taken from reference TRBV7-2 and TRBJ1-2, is GAGVSQSPSNKVTEKGKDVELRCDPISGHTALYWYRQSLGQGLEFLIYFQGNSAPDKSGLPSDRFSAERTGGSVSTLTIQRTQQEDSAVYLCASSSGTDYGYTFGSGTRLTVV.

CDR3 amino acids: CASSQKTGRVNEKLFF. In DNA, the CDR3 is TGTGCCAGCTCACAAAAAACAGGGAGAGTGAATGAAAAACTGTTTTTT. V and J are TRBV18 and TRBJ1-4; a weak D match, TRBD1 (6 bases). This CDR3 has 16 residues. Per the germline V gene, CDR1 is KGHSH and CDR2 is LQKENI. V lost 4 bases to trimming and J lost 5 bases, with 17 bases between them.

This chain uses TRBV29-1 with TRBJ2-3, with D maybe TRBD2 (7 bases). Germline CDR1 and CDR2: SQVTM and ANQGSEA. Trimming removed 0 bases at V and 0 bases at J, with 10 bases between. This CDR3 is built from 15 residues. DNA for the CDR3: TGCAGCGTTGAAGAGGCGGGGGCCAGCACAGATACGCAGTATTTT. Translation: CSVEEAGASTDTQYF.

The chain carries TRBV18 and TRBJ2-7; 8 nucleotides align to TRBD1. Trimming removed 6 bases from V and 9 bases from J; junction bases left unmatched: 10. The V gene's germline CDR1 is KGHSH and CDR2 LQKENI. CDR3 length: 13 amino acids. In DNA form, the CDR3 reads TGTGCCAGCTCGCCGGACAGGGTGGGGGTGCAGTACTTC. Translating it yields CASSPDRVGVQYF.

In this sample, this clonotype turned up a few times. The chain has TRBV12-3 or TRBV12-4 and TRBJ2-5; D might be TRBD2 (6 bases). The CDR3 loop spans 13 amino acids. V dropped 7 bases and J dropped 3 bases, with 12 bases sitting between them. CDR3 nucleotides: TGTGCCAGCAAAACGGGACTTGAAGAGACCCAGTACTTC. It yields the protein CASKTGLEETQYF.

The J gene is TRBJ2-5, the V gene TRBV4-3; D assignment may be TRBD1 or TRBD2 (6 bases each). V lost 0 bases to trimming and J lost 2 bases, with 19 bases between them. Germline-derived CDR1 and CDR2 are LGHNA and YSLEER. This CDR3 region has 18 residues. CDR3 region: CASSQEMSRRGRQETQYF. For the CDR3, the DNA is TGCGCCAGCAGCCAAGAAATGAGCAGGAGGGGGAGACAAGAGACCCAGTACTTC.

This clonotype came up a few times. The chain joins TRBV5-6 to TRBJ1-1; maybe TRBD1 (5 bases). Germline V CDR1 and CDR2: SGHDT, YYEEEE. V was cut by 4 bases and J by 4 bases, with 14 bases left in between. The CDR3 consists of 14 residues. CDR3 DNA: TGTGCCAGCAGCATCGCGGGGGTTGGCACTGAAGCTTTCTTT. It codes for CASSIAGVGTEAFF.

The rearrangement joins TRBV2 to TRBJ2-5, with 7 bases fitting TRBD1. CDR3 length: 13 residues. J gave up 5 bases and V 7 bases, and 7 bases lay outside the gene matches. Per the germline V gene, CDR1 is SNHLY and CDR2 is FYNNEI. CDR3 amino acids: CASKKTGKETQYF. For the CDR3, the DNA is TGTGCCAGCAAAAAGACAGGGAAGGAGACCCAGTACTTC.

The chain links TRBV5-6 to TRBJ1-3; a possible D gene is TRBD1 (5 bases). The V gene's germline CDR1 is SGHDT and CDR2 YYEEEE. Trimming took 4 bases from V and 0 from J, leaving 14 bases between them. The CDR3 runs to 16 residues. This CDR3 is CASSATGSHSGNTIYF. Here the CDR3 DNA reads TGTGCCAGCAGCGCCACAGGCTCGCACTCTGGAAACACCATATATTTT.

This clonotype was observed once. Germline and junction disagree at one end, which may indicate a read error. The CDR3, as DNA: TGCGCCAGCAGCCAACCTTTCGGGGGTAATGGGCAGTTCTTC. Its protein is CASSQPFGGNGQFF. The chain carries TRBV4-3 and TRBJ2-1, with D perhaps TRBD2 (6 bases). Germline CDR1 and CDR2: LGHNA and YSLEER. The length of the CDR3 is 14 residues.

This clonotype was seen many times. V gene TRBV6-5 combines with J gene TRBJ2-5, with D possibly TRBD2 on 6 matching bases. V lost 2 bases and J lost 5, with 6 bases in between. CDR1 and CDR2 (germline): MNHEY, SVGAGI. The CDR3 has 12 residues. CDR3 residues: CASSYGGETQYF. For the CDR3, the DNA is TGTGCCAGCAGTTACGGGGGGGAGACCCAGTACTTC.

The chain combines TRBV29-1 with TRBJ2-2, with 11 bases aligning to TRBD2. The CDR3 runs to 17 residues. V gave up 7 bases and J gave up 0 bases; unmatched junction bases: 10. CDR1 and CDR2 from the germline V gene are SQVTM and ANQGSEA. The CDR3: CSAVGLAGGPNTGELFF. The DNA for the CDR3 is TGCAGCGCCGTCGGCCTAGCGGGAGGTCCGAACACCGGGGAGCTGTTTTTT.

The sample holds a few counts of this clonotype. The V and J genes are TRBV7-2 and TRBJ2-7, with D perhaps given as TRBD1 or TRBD2 (5 bases each). The germline gives CDR1 SGHTA, CDR2 FQGNSA. V gave up 5 bases and J gave up 2 bases, with 13 bases separating them. This CDR3 spans 14 amino acids. CDR3 region: CASSLRDVAYEQYF. The CDR3 DNA follows: TGTGCCAGCAGCCTCCGGGACGTTGCCTACGAGCAGTACTTC.

The chain couples TRBV7-3 to TRBJ2-5; D is possibly TRBD2 (6 bases). The end of the DNA aligns better with TRBJ2-7, so the J call may be wrong. Looked up from germline, CDR1 is SGHTA and CDR2 is FQGTGA. This CDR3 is built from 15 residues. CDR3 residues: CASSLTGTPSDEQYF. Written as DNA, the CDR3 is TGTGCCAGCAGCTTAACCGGGACTCCATCCGACGAGCAGTACTTC.

This clonotype was seen many times. The chain uses TRBV28 and TRBJ2-3; the D is unclear. This CDR3 comprises 13 residues. V lost 4 bases, J lost 6 bases, and 11 bases lay in between. The germline V gene has CDR1 MDHEN and CDR2 SYDVKM. The CDR3 DNA follows: TGTGCCAGCAGTTCGCCCCCCCTTGATACGCAGTATTTT. Translated, it gives CASSSPPLDTQYF.

This clonotype was picked up a small number of times. V usage is TRBV9 and J usage is TRBJ2-7; 8 bases are a match to TRBD1. CDR1 and CDR2 from the germline V gene are SGDLS and YYNGEE. V was pared by 1 base and J by 3 bases, with 6 bases of the junction left unmatched. The CDR3 has 15 amino acids. The CDR3: CASSVQPTGGYEQYF. The CDR3 coding sequence is TGTGCCAGCAGCGTACAGCCTACAGGGGGCTACGAGCAGTACTTC.

There are a few counts of this clonotype. The junction and the germline gene differ at one end; a read error may be behind it. V and J are TRBV6-2 or TRBV6-3 and TRBJ2-5, with a tentative D call TRBD2 (5 bases). The DNA end is a closer match to TRBJ2-7, so the J assignment may be wrong. The CDR3 is 12 residues long. The germline CDR1 and CDR2 sequences are MNHEY and SVGEGT. CDR3 sequence reads: CASTYGTYEQYF. DNA for the CDR3: TGTGCCAGCACTTACGGGACCTACGAGCAGTACTTC.

This clonotype was observed a single time. The conserved phenylalanine or tryptophan is not found at the CDR3 terminus, so this likely reflects a read error. The chain uses TRBV9 and TRBJ2-7; no clear D gene. This CDR3 has 11 residues. Germline V gene data show CDR1 as SGDLS and CDR2 as YYNGEE. Written as DNA, the CDR3 is TGTGCCGGCAGCGCAGCATACGAGCAGTACCTC. It translates to CAGSAAYEQYL.

V is TRBV28 and J is TRBJ2-2; maybe TRBD2 (6 bases). This CDR3 comprises 16 residues. Trimming shortened V by 5 bases and J by 3 bases, and 16 bases separated the two germline ends. In germline, CDR1 is MDHEN, CDR2 SYDVKM. This chain's CDR3 is CASSAAGAGYTGELFF. Written as DNA, the CDR3 is TGTGCCAGCAGTGCAGCGGGCGCGGGGTACACCGGGGAGCTGTTTTTT.

This chain connects TRBV11-1 to TRBJ1-2, with 10 bases fitting TRBD1. Germline loops: CDR1 SGHAT, CDR2 FQDESV (reference sequence). V dropped 3 bases and J dropped 4; count of bases not matched to a gene: 2. The length of the CDR3 is 14 residues. The CDR3 reads CASSLTGGSYGYTF. Written as DNA, the CDR3 is TGTGCCAGCAGCTTGACAGGGGGCTCCTATGGCTACACCTTC.

This clonotype was counted at least ten times. The chain joins TRBV21-1 to TRBJ2-6; the table's D call of TRBD1 was not tested on the DNA. TRBV21-1 has pseudogene status. The CDR3 is 17 residues long. The CDR3 here is CASIFDRANSGANVLTF. CDR3 DNA: TGTGCCAGCATTTTTGACAGGGCAAACTCTGGGGCCAACGTCCTGACTTTC.

This chain connects TRBV5-6 to TRBJ2-5; D perhaps matches TRBD2 (6 bases). CDR3 length: 14 residues. The germline CDR1 and CDR2 sequences are SGHDT and YYEEEE. The V end lost 0 bases, the J end lost 5 bases, and 11 bases lay between the germline ends. The chain's CDR3 is CASSLEREEETQYF. The CDR3 DNA reads as TGTGCCAGCAGCTTGGAGAGGGAGGAGGAGACCCAGTACTTC.